This TCR beta chain was obtained from a study of T-cell memory formation after mild COVID-19 (TCRdb year 2021). About the study as a whole: TCR sequence clusters from the two donors were found to be largely donor specific. Longitudinal TCRalpha and TCRbeta repertoire sequencing tracked T-cell clones expanding and contracting after mild COVID-19 in two donors. The cohort comprised two young, previously healthy adult volunteers, one female and one male. Broad study findings and their caveats: Only a couple of mild cases were covered in the study, and larger cohorts including severe cases with pre-infection samples were considered necessary. Balanced CD4/CD8 phenotypes were observed for clones contracting from day 15 to 85, whereas a bias towards CD4+ was observed for a second wave of clones expanding from day 15 to 37. Contracting CD4+ clones were found mainly in CM and EM memory subsets, while CD8+ clones were enriched in EMRA. Whether the second-wave clones peaking on day 37 were SARS-CoV-2 specific was not confirmed. The detection of some responding clones in pre-infection memory suggests that pre-existing cross-reactive memory T cells joined the SARS-CoV-2 response.

The sample holds a few counts of this clonotype. Its antigen is not yet known. Nothing much larger sits one base from this clone, and base qualities are not available. Reads for this sample came from an Illumina NovaSeq 6000. Using 5'RACE with constant-segment primers, TCRalpha and TCRbeta cDNA libraries were constructed, with sample barcodes and unique molecular identifiers added in the process. RNA was extracted from every sample with Trizol reagent. The libraries were amplified in two PCR steps, and the second step added a second sample barcode and Illumina TruSeq adapters. The libraries were sequenced on an Illumina NovaSeq using 2 x 150 bp paired-end reads. The paper's processing steps were these. With migec v1.2.7, reads were demultiplexed and then collapsed into UMI-guided consensus sequences. Using mixcr v2.1.11, UMI consensuses were aligned to TRA and TRB V and J templates and then assembled into clonotypes. Clonotypes were classified as expanded or contracted when called significant by both edgeR and NoisET, with noise models trained on biological replicates. For edgeR calls, a false discovery rate-adjusted p below 0.01 and a log2 fold-change threshold of 1 were applied. As an exploratory analysis of dynamics, max-normalized trajectories of the 1000 most abundant clonotypes were examined by PCA with hierarchical clustering. Separately sequenced CD4+ and CD8+ repertoires were used to assign a CD4 or CD8 phenotype to each responding clone. In-frame beta chains were kept once TCRdb had trimmed the public reads at Q25 with fastp and called clones with MiXCR. A single entry per CDR3 protein holds the most common genes and DNA from its merged rows. In this record, the V and J calls reflect TCRdb's handling and not the investigators' own analysis. The sample table holds 130,000 to 150,000 distinct CDR3 sequences, of which over 15% were seen once. Approximately 2.4% of the sample is held by the ten biggest clonotypes.

Ficoll-Paque density gradient centrifugation was the method used to isolate PBMCs. The sequence came from an adult woman who had mild COVID-19 (a few samples of this study predate the infection). The sample titles of this study are shuffled in the database, so cell type and time point are left out; the donor was told from shared clones. The sequenced sample was PBMCs or a T cell subset sorted from them (not recorded which).

The CDR3 reads CASSIQPGLGTDTQYF. In nucleotides, the sequence is TGTGCCAGCAGCATACAACCGGGACTCGGGACAGATACGCAGTATTTT. The chain couples TRBV5-5 to TRBJ2-3; TRBD2 is a possible D gene, resting on 6 matching bases. The germline V gene (reference sequence) gives CDR1 as SGHKS and CDR2 as YYEKEE. The junction shows trimming of 4 bases on V and 3 bases on J, plus 18 bases between the germline ends. Including the terminal cysteine and phenylalanine, the CDR3 comprises 16 residues. Only the CDR3 part of the read is kept: 48 bases, read in frame from the first base.